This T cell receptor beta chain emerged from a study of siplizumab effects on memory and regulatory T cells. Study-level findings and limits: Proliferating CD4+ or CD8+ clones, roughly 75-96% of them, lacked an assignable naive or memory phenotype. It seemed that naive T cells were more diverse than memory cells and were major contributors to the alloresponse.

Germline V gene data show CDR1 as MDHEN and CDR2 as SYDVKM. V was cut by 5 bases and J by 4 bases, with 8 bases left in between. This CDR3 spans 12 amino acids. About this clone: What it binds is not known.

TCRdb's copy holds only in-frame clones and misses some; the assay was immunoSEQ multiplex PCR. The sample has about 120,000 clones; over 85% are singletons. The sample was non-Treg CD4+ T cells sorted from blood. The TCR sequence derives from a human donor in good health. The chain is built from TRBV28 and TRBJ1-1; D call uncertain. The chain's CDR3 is CASSIWSTEAFF. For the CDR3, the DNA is TGTGCCAGCAGTATTTGGAGCACTGAAGCTTTCTTT.